This paragraph covers one TCR beta chain sequence. Its antigen is still unknown. TCR beta VDJ and CDR3 profiling used genomic DNA as template. One entry per CDR3 protein results from TCRdb running MiXCR on the reads. The sample lists about 20,000 distinct CDR3 sequences, under 40% occurring once. The sequenced patients had an expansion of CD8+CD57+ cells seen by flow cytometry. The study also sequenced CD8+CD57+ effector memory cells from a sixth of the 12 patients. Among the patients, all had severe acquired aplastic anemia. The entry originates in a study of CD8+CD57+ T cells in acquired aplastic anemia. Study-wide results and limits: Patients and healthy controls showed no significant CD8+ Simpson's diversity difference. A lower diversity was found for CD8+CD57+ cells than for total CD4+ and CD8+ pools in patients. Both patients and controls carried the same twenty-nine CD8+ CDR3 sequences.

This CDR3 has 15 residues. V lost 4 bases and J lost 4, with 16 bases in between. CDR1 and CDR2 from the germline V gene are MGHRA and YSYEKL. What was sequenced was CD8+CD57+ T cells sorted from PBMCs. The subset denotes: bead-enriched CD8+CD57+ effector memory T cells from SAA patients. This TCR was recovered from a human donor with aplastic anemia. V usage is TRBV4-1 and J usage is TRBJ1-2, with D possibly being TRBD1 (6 bases). The CDR3 region is CASSPGWGRGYGYTF. The CDR3 DNA reads as TGCGCCAGCAGCCCAGGTTGGGGCAGGGGCTATGGCTACACCTTC.